These T cell receptor beta chains were read from a single sample in a study of blood T cell repertoires in COVID-19. Data came from immunoSEQ multiplex PCR; TCRdb stores just in-frame clones and leaves some out. The table records about 140,000 clones, more than 65% of them present only once. The source material was peripheral blood. All receptors come from a human donor in a cohort sampled during active COVID-19. Both conserved end residues are part of each CDR3. The D gene is left open where the match is weak. Clone size, where shown, is once, few, many, or a class for clones that have expanded.

TRBV2	-	TRBD1	TRBJ1-2	18	TGTGCCAGCAGTTCGCAGGGACAGGCAAGAGCAACTAACTATGGCTACACCTTC	CASSSQGQARATNYGYTF
TRBV24-1	-	-	TRBJ2-1	12	TGTGCCACCAGTGATTTACCGGGTGAGCAGTTCTTC	CATSDLPGEQFF
TRBV7-9	-	-	TRBJ2-3	16	TGTGCCAGCAGCCCTGGGGCAGATACTAGCACAGATACGCAGTATTTT	CASSPGADTSTDTQYF
TRBV3-1/TRBV3-2	-	TRBD2	TRBJ2-3	17	TGTGCCAGCAGTTATTCCGGGACTAGCCCCATGGGTAATACGCAGTATTTT	CASSYSGTSPMGNTQYF
TRBV5-1	-	TRBD2	TRBJ2-5	14	TGCGCCAGCGGAGCGGGGAATCTCCAAGAGACCCAGTACTTC	CASGAGNLQETQYF
TRBV24-1	-	-	TRBJ1-2	12	TGTGCCACCAGTGATCATAGCAGTGGCTACACCTTC	CATSDHSSGYTF
TRBV19	-	-	TRBJ1-6	15	TGTGCCAGTAGTATAGCATGGGGGGTTAACTCACCCCTCCACTTT	CASSIAWGVNSPLHF
TRBV28	-	TRBD1	TRBJ1-1	14	TGTGCCAGCAGGGAGAGGGGGCGGGAAACTGAAGCTTTCTTT	CASRERGRETEAFF
TRBV6-6	-	-	TRBJ2-7	15	TGTGCCAGCAGTTACTCGACGGGATACTCCTACGAGCAGTACTTC	CASSYSTGYSYEQYF
TRBV20-1	few	-	TRBJ2-3	11	TGCAGTAATAGCGGCCTCTATACGCAGTATTTT	CSNSGLYTQYF
TRBV19	-	TRBD1	TRBJ2-3	14	TGTGCCAGTAGTCGGGGGCAGGGGGCGAATACGCAGTATTTT	CASSRGQGANTQYF
TRBV4-1	-	TRBD1	TRBJ1-4	14	TGCGCCAGCAGCCAAGCAGACAGGGGTGAAAAACTGTTTTTT	CASSQADRGEKLFF
TRBV7-7	-	TRBD2	TRBJ2-3	15	TGTGCTAGCAGCTTAGGAGCGGGGGTCACAGATACGCAGTATTTT	CASSLGAGVTDTQYF
TRBV24-1	-	TRBD1	TRBJ2-2	15	TGTGCCACCGCTACGGACAGGAGTGAGACCGGGGAGCTGTTTTTT	CATATDRSETGELFF
TRBV7-9	-	TRBD1	TRBJ2-2	16	TGTGCCAGCAGCCGAAGGGACAGTCTGAACACCGGGGAGCTGTTTTTT	CASSRRDSLNTGELFF
TRBV18	-	TRBD1	TRBJ1-1	16	TGTGCCAGCTCACCACCTTCTTCAGCAGGGGGCATTGAAGCTTTCTTT	CASSPPSSAGGIEAFF
TRBV7-3	once	-	TRBJ2-3	12	TGTGCCAGCAGCCCGAGCACAGATACGCAGTATTTT	CASSPSTDTQYF
TRBV2	-	-	TRBJ2-7	15	TGTGCCAGCAGACCCGGACAGCTGCTGATCAACGAGCAGTACTTC	CASRPGQLLINEQYF
TRBV6-4	-	TRBD1	TRBJ1-5	19	TGTGCCAGCAGTGACTCGGACAGGGATGGAGACAATAGCAATCAGCCCCAGCATTTT	CASSDSDRDGDNSNQPQHF
TRBV19	-	-	TRBJ1-3	14	TGTGCCAGCACCGCGGGGGGCTCTGGAAACACCATATATTTT	CASTAGGSGNTIYF
TRBV5-1	once	-	TRBJ1-6	14	TGCGCCAGCAGCTTGGTGGCCGAAAATTCACCCCTCCACTTT	CASSLVAENSPLHF
TRBV2	once	TRBD1	TRBJ1-2	14	TGTGCCAGCAGTGGGGGACAGGGGAGCTATGGCTACACCTTC	CASSGGQGSYGYTF
TRBV20-1	once	-	TRBJ2-3	16	TGCAGTGCTAGTTCCGTGAGCGGGTATCCGGCGGATACGCAGTATTTT	CSASSVSGYPADTQYF
TRBV27	-	-	TRBJ1-5	15	TGTGCCAGCAGGCGGGACCAGGGTAGCAATCAGCCCCAGCATTTT	CASRRDQGSNQPQHF
TRBV6-5	-	TRBD1	TRBJ1-1	16	TGTGCCAGCAGTTACACCACCGGGACAGGGGCTCCTGAGGCTTTCTTT	CASSYTTGTGAPEAFF
TRBV6-1	-	-	TRBJ2-1	15	TGTGCCAGCAGTGAACTGGCTCCCTCCTACAATGAGCAGTTCTTC	CASSELAPSYNEQFF
TRBV7-9	-	TRBD2	TRBJ2-3	16	TGTGCCAGCAGCTTAGTCGTCAGCGGGGGGACAGATACGCAGTATTTT	CASSLVVSGGTDTQYF
TRBV27	once	-	TRBJ1-3	15	TGTGCCAGCAGTTTGGAGTTGGTCTCTGGAAACACCATATATTTT	CASSLELVSGNTIYF
TRBV10-3	-	-	TRBJ2-7	15	TGTGCCACCCGATCCCGACAGGAGAGCTCCTACGAGCAGTACTTC	CATRSRQESSYEQYF
TRBV24-1	-	TRBD1	TRBJ2-7	16	TGTGCCACCAGCATCATCCGGGACAGGGCAGGTTACGAGCAGTACTTC	CATSIIRDRAGYEQYF
TRBV6-2/TRBV6-3	-	TRBD2	TRBJ2-3	12	TGTGCCAGCAGTTCCGGCGGGGGTACGCAGTATTTT	CASSSGGGTQYF
TRBV5-6	-	-	TRBJ1-2	15	TGTGCCAGCTTCTCGGGGTCTGTGTCGCGATATGGCTACACCTTC	CASFSGSVSRYGYTF
TRBV3-1/TRBV3-2	-	TRBD2	TRBJ2-7	12	TGTGCCAGCAGCCAGGGAGGGTACGAGCAGTACTTC	CASSQGGYEQYF
TRBV6-5	few	TRBD1	TRBJ1-5	15	TGTGCCAGCAGTTTCGGACAGGCTAGCAATCAGCCCCAGCATTTT	CASSFGQASNQPQHF
TRBV6-5	-	-	TRBJ1-2	13	TGTGCCAGCAGTATAACCGACAGATATGGCTACACCTTC	CASSITDRYGYTF
TRBV7-2	-	TRBD1	TRBJ1-2	13	TGTGCCAGCAGCTGGGGACAGACTTATGGCTACACCTTC	CASSWGQTYGYTF
TRBV24-1	-	TRBD1	TRBJ1-2	13	TGTGCCACGCAACAGAACAGGGGCAATGGCTACACCTTC	CATQQNRGNGYTF
TRBV28	few	-	TRBJ2-7	11	TGTGCCAGCAGTCCTGCCTACGAGCAGTACTTC	CASSPAYEQYF
TRBV18	-	TRBD1	TRBJ2-1	13	TGTGCCAGCTCACGCGGACAGGGCTATGAGCAGTTCTTC	CASSRGQGYEQFF
TRBV7-8	-	-	TRBJ2-3	13	TGTGCCAGCAGCGGAAGGGGGACAGATACGCAGTATTTT	CASSGRGTDTQYF
TRBV5-8	-	TRBD1	TRBJ2-7	15	TGTGCCAGCAGCTTGGCCCCAGGGGGCTTCTACGAGCAGTACTTC	CASSLAPGGFYEQYF
TRBV5-1	few	TRBD2	TRBJ2-2	14	TGCGCCAGCAGCCCCGGGACTAGCCCCGGGGAGCTGTTTTTT	CASSPGTSPGELFF
TRBV20-1	-	-	TRBJ1-1	13	TGCAGTGCTAGTCCCAGGCTGAACACTGAAGCTTTCTTT	CSASPRLNTEAFF
TRBV5-1	-	-	TRBJ1-3	16	TGCGCCAGCAGCTTGGAGGGGCTAGATGCTGGAAACACCATATATTTT	CASSLEGLDAGNTIYF
TRBV24-1	-	-	TRBJ1-5	12	TGTGCCACCAGTGATCCAAATCAGCCCCAGCATTTT	CATSDPNQPQHF
TRBV7-6	-	TRBD2	TRBJ2-5	13	TGTGCCAGCACCTATGGGGGGGAAGAGACCCAGTACTTC	CASTYGGEETQYF
TRBV5-1	-	TRBD2	TRBJ2-3	15	TGCGCCAGCAGCCTAGCGGGGGGGCGGACAGATACGCAGTATTTT	CASSLAGGRTDTQYF
TRBV6-5	-	TRBD1	TRBJ1-5	14	TGTGCCAGCAGGACAGGGTTGAGCAATCAGCCCCAGCATTTT	CASRTGLSNQPQHF
TRBV5-1	few	-	TRBJ1-1	14	TGCGCCAGCAGCTCAGGGGTTGAAAACACTGAAGCTTTCTTT	CASSSGVENTEAFF
TRBV7-9	once	-	TRBJ2-7	13	TGTGCCAGCAGCTTAGCAGGACAATACGAGCAGTACTTC	CASSLAGQYEQYF
TRBV2	-	-	TRBJ1-1	12	TGTGCCAGCAGTGGATCCTGGGCAGAAGCTTTCTTT	CASSGSWAEAFF
TRBV19	-	-	TRBJ1-1	16	TGTGCCAGTAGTGCCGCACAGGGATACGGCGGCACTGAAGCTTTCTTT	CASSAAQGYGGTEAFF
TRBV7-9	-	TRBD1	TRBJ1-3	15	TGTGCCAGCAGCCCAGACAGGGTTTCGGGAAACACCATATATTTT	CASSPDRVSGNTIYF
TRBV5-1	-	TRBD2	TRBJ2-5	16	TGCGCCAGCAGCTTGGTGGGTAGCGGGGTACAAGAGACCCAGTACTTC	CASSLVGSGVQETQYF
TRBV5-4	-	TRBD1	TRBJ1-1	15	TGTGCCAGCAGTCCTATACAGGGGGCCGATACTGAAGCTTTCTTT	CASSPIQGADTEAFF